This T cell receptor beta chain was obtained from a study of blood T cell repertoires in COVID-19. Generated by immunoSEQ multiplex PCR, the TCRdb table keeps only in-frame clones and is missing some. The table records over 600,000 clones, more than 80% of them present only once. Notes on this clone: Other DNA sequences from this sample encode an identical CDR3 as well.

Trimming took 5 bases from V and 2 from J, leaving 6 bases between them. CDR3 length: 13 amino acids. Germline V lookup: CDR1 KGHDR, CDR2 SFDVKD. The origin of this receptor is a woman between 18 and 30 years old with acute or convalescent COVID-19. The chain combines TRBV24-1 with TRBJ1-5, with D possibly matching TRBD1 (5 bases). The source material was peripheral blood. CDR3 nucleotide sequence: TGTGCCACCAGTGGGGGGGGCAATCAGCCCCAGCATTTT. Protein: CATSGGGNQPQHF.